This is a list of T cell receptor beta chains from one sample in a study of blood T cell repertoires in COVID-19. TCRdb's table, derived via immunoSEQ multiplex PCR, lists solely in-frame clones and lacks some. This sample has 200,000 to 250,000 clones, with more than 75% found just once. The specimen was peripheral blood. The receptors here all came from an older woman with COVID-19, enrolled during active disease. Both conserved end residues are part of each CDR3. D genes are given only for firm matches. Only some rows state a clone size, as once, few, many or a class for expanded clones.

TRBJ1-2 | once | TRBV6-2/TRBV6-3 | TRBD1 | CASSYEGQGNYGYTF | TGTGCCAGCAGTTACGAGGGACAGGGTAACTATGGCTACACCTTC
TRBJ2-7 | NA | TRBV28 | TRBD1 | CASSVSPGQGGEQYF | TGTGCCAGCAGTGTTTCCCCCGGACAGGGGGGCGAGCAGTACTTC
TRBJ1-5 | NA | TRBV28 | NA | CASSLYGAGSGQPQHF | TGTGCCAGCAGTTTATATGGGGCGGGATCCGGACAGCCCCAGCATTTT
TRBJ2-3 | NA | TRBV2 | NA | CASSLGAYTQYF | TGTGCCAGCAGCCTGGGGGCCTATACGCAGTATTTT
TRBJ1-2 | few | TRBV19 | NA | CASIETSGTRGYGYTF | TGTGCCAGTATTGAGACGTCCGGGACTCGGGGTTATGGCTACACCTTC
TRBJ2-3 | NA | TRBV2 | NA | CASVRSASADTQYF | TGTGCCAGCGTTCGCTCCGCAAGCGCAGATACGCAGTATTTT
TRBJ2-7 | NA | TRBV5-1 | TRBD1 | CASSLAGQGQYEQYF | TGCGCCAGCAGCTTGGCTGGACAGGGTCAATACGAGCAGTACTTC
TRBJ2-2 | few | TRBV5-1 | NA | CASSTTAMNTGELFF | TGCGCCAGCAGCACGACAGCCATGAACACCGGGGAGCTGTTTTTT
TRBJ2-1 | once | TRBV6-5 | NA | CASEAARSYNEQFF | TGTGCCAGCGAGGCGGCCCGTTCCTACAATGAGCAGTTCTTC
TRBJ2-3 | once | TRBV7-9 | TRBD2 | CASSFGTSGSGGTQYF | TGTGCCAGCAGCTTTGGGACTAGCGGGAGTGGGGGTACGCAGTATTTT
TRBJ2-7 | few | TRBV28 | TRBD2 | CASSTPSGRRYEQYF | TGTGCCAGCAGCACCCCTAGCGGGAGAAGGTACGAGCAGTACTTC
TRBJ1-1 | NA | TRBV5-3 | NA | CARSAPSGVENTEAFF | TGTGCCAGAAGCGCACCTTCAGGGGTGGAGAACACTGAAGCTTTCTTT
TRBJ2-7 | NA | TRBV5-1 | TRBD1 | CASSIQGTSYEQYF | TGCGCCAGCAGCATACAGGGGACCTCCTACGAGCAGTACTTC
TRBJ2-7 | NA | TRBV2 | NA | CASSATVYEQYF | TGTGCCAGCAGTGCAACGGTCTACGAGCAGTACTTC
TRBJ2-3 | NA | TRBV29-1 | NA | CSADNTDTQYF | TGCAGCGCTGACAACACAGATACGCAGTATTTT
TRBJ1-3 | NA | TRBV30 | TRBD1 | CAWTSGGTGGSGNTIYF | TGTGCCTGGACCTCTGGGGGGACAGGGGGCTCCGGAAACACCATATATTTT
TRBJ1-3 | NA | TRBV6-5 | TRBD1 | CASSLGQGNTIYF | TGTGCCAGCAGTTTGGGACAGGGAAACACCATATATTTT
TRBJ1-2 | NA | TRBV11-2 | TRBD1 | CASSLGQGAFYGYTF | TGTGCCAGCAGCTTAGGACAGGGGGCATTCTATGGCTACACCTTC
TRBJ1-2 | NA | TRBV18 | NA | CASSPGQGGYGYTF | TGTGCCAGCTCACCGGGGCAGGGCGGCTATGGCTACACCTTC
TRBJ2-3 | NA | TRBV5-1 | TRBD1 | CASSFIPGQLSTDTQYF | TGCGCCAGCAGCTTTATCCCGGGACAGCTTAGCACAGATACGCAGTATTTT